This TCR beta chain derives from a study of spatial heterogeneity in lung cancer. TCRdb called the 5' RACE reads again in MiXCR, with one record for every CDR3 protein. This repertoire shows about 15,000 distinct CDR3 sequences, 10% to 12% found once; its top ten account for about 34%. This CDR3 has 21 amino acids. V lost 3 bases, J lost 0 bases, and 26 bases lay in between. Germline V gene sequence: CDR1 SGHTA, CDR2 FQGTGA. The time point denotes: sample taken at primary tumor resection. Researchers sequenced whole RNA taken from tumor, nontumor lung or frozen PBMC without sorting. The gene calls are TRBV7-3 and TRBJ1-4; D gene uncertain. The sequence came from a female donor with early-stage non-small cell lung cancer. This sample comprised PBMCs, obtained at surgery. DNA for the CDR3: TGTGCCAGCAGCTTTCGCTGTCAAAGGGCCGGCGTAAGGGCAACTAATGAAAAACTGTTTTTT. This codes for CASSFRCQRAGVRATNEKLFF.